Listed below are T cell receptor beta chains from one sample, sequenced in a study of blood T cell repertoires in COVID-19. The protocol was immunoSEQ multiplex PCR, while the TCRdb copy is restricted to in-frame clones and leaves out a portion. The sample contains 150,000 to 200,000 clones, about 90% of which appear only once. Source material: PBMCs or T cells enriched from blood (not recorded which). These receptors originate from a human donor with acute COVID-19. The donor label of this sample is uncertain. CDR3s include the opening cysteine and the closing phenylalanine or tryptophan. D genes are given only for firm matches. Size is omitted from some rows. Given values are once, few, many or a class for expanded clones.

size: few; V: TRBV19; J: TRBJ1-5; D: NA; DNA: TGTGCCAGTAGTATTGGGGGCCAGCCCCAGCATTTT; CDR3: CASSIGGQPQHF
size: NA; V: TRBV6-5; J: TRBJ2-1; D: NA; DNA: TGTGCCAGCAGTTACTCTTCGGGGTATGAGCAGTTCTTC; CDR3: CASSYSSGYEQFF
size: NA; V: TRBV5-4; J: TRBJ2-2; D: NA; DNA: TGTGCCAGCAGTCAGCCTAGCCCAGGCACCGGGGAGCTGTTTTTT; CDR3: CASSQPSPGTGELFF
size: NA; V: TRBV9; J: TRBJ1-3; D: NA; DNA: TGTGCCAGCAGCGTAGGGGCAGGGGCTGGAAACACCATATATTTT; CDR3: CASSVGAGAGNTIYF
size: NA; V: TRBV24-1; J: TRBJ2-7; D: NA; DNA: TGTGCCACCAGTGATTTTTTCAGTGGTGAGCAGTACTTC; CDR3: CATSDFFSGEQYF
size: NA; V: TRBV7-6; J: TRBJ2-1; D: NA; DNA: TGTGCCAGCAGCTTAGTGGGGAGCTCCTACAATGAGCAGTTCTTC; CDR3: CASSLVGSSYNEQFF
size: NA; V: TRBV4-2; J: TRBJ2-2; D: TRBD2; DNA: TGTGCCAGCAGCCAAGTCTCTAGCGGGGGGGACCCCGACACCGGGGAGCTGTTTTTT; CDR3: CASSQVSSGGDPDTGELFF
size: NA; V: TRBV7-9; J: TRBJ1-2; D: NA; DNA: TGTGCCAGCAGCTCGGACAGCCCGAAGGTGGGATTCTATGGCTACACCTTC; CDR3: CASSSDSPKVGFYGYTF
size: NA; V: TRBV7-3; J: TRBJ2-3; D: NA; DNA: TGTGCCAGCAGCTTAGCGGAGGAGGGGGATACGCAGTATTTT; CDR3: CASSLAEEGDTQYF
size: NA; V: TRBV27; J: TRBJ2-7; D: NA; DNA: TGTGCCAGCAGTTTTTCCGATCGGACAGCCTACGAGCAGTACTTC; CDR3: CASSFSDRTAYEQYF
size: once; V: TRBV5-1; J: TRBJ1-2; D: NA; DNA: TGCGCCAGCAGCCCTGAGATGACTAACTATGGCTACACCTTC; CDR3: CASSPEMTNYGYTF
size: NA; V: TRBV27; J: TRBJ1-2; D: TRBD1; DNA: TGTGCCAGCAGTACTACGGGACAGGGGGCTCGTGGCTACACCTTC; CDR3: CASSTTGQGARGYTF
size: NA; V: TRBV5-6; J: TRBJ2-1; D: NA; DNA: TGTGCCAGCAGCTTGGTGACAGTCTCCTACAATGAGCAGTTCTTC; CDR3: CASSLVTVSYNEQFF
size: NA; V: TRBV24-1; J: TRBJ1-2; D: NA; DNA: TGTGCCACCAGTGATTTTATCGTCCGGGGAGGGGCCTATGGCTACACCTTC; CDR3: CATSDFIVRGGAYGYTF
size: NA; V: TRBV10-1; J: TRBJ1-5; D: TRBD1; DNA: TGCGCCAGCAGTGAATGCATGGGGGACAGGGGCGGACTAAGCAATCAGCCCCAGCATTTT; CDR3: CASSECMGDRGGLSNQPQHF
size: NA; V: TRBV21-1; J: TRBJ2-1; D: NA; DNA: TGTGCCAGCAGCATCGGGACAGCAAAGAACAATGAGCAGTTCTTC; CDR3: CASSIGTAKNNEQFF
size: NA; V: TRBV9; J: TRBJ1-3; D: NA; DNA: TGTGCCAGCAGCCCGGGGAGGGGCTTTATTGGAAACACCATATATTTT; CDR3: CASSPGRGFIGNTIYF
size: NA; V: TRBV5-1; J: TRBJ1-2; D: TRBD1; DNA: TGCGCCAGCAGCATCCTTGTGACAGGGCCCCATGGCTACACCTTC; CDR3: CASSILVTGPHGYTF
size: NA; V: TRBV7-2; J: TRBJ2-3; D: TRBD2; DNA: TGTGCCAGCAGCTTAGACCGGCGCGGGGGGGCGGATACGCAGTATTTT; CDR3: CASSLDRRGGADTQYF
size: once; V: TRBV20-1; J: TRBJ1-1; D: NA; DNA: TGCAGTGCTAGTGGCGGGAATTTGGACACTGAAGCTTTCTTT; CDR3: CSASGGNLDTEAFF
size: NA; V: TRBV29-1; J: TRBJ1-2; D: TRBD1; DNA: TGCAGCGTTGGGGCCTCGACAGGGGCGATAGGCTACACCTTC; CDR3: CSVGASTGAIGYTF
size: NA; V: TRBV5-1; J: TRBJ1-2; D: NA; DNA: TGCGCCAGCAGCTTGAGGCAGGGTGGAGGCTACACCTTC; CDR3: CASSLRQGGGYTF
size: few; V: TRBV6-5; J: TRBJ1-1; D: NA; DNA: TGTGCCAGCAGTCCAGAGGAGTACACTGAAGCTTTCTTT; CDR3: CASSPEEYTEAFF
size: NA; V: TRBV24-1; J: TRBJ2-7; D: NA; DNA: TGTGCCACCAGTGATCGGACAGTCTCCTACGAGCAGTACTTC; CDR3: CATSDRTVSYEQYF
size: NA; V: TRBV20-1; J: TRBJ2-7; D: NA; DNA: TGCAGTGCTAGAGCCATCTACGAGCAGTACTTC; CDR3: CSARAIYEQYF
size: NA; V: TRBV7-9; J: TRBJ1-6; D: TRBD1; DNA: TGTGCCGGGAGGACAGGGACTAATTCACCCCTCCACTTT; CDR3: CAGRTGTNSPLHF
size: NA; V: TRBV19; J: TRBJ1-1; D: NA; DNA: TGTGCCAGTACTCGGGGGATTTCTGAAGCTTTCTTT; CDR3: CASTRGISEAFF
size: NA; V: TRBV5-4; J: TRBJ2-3; D: TRBD2; DNA: TGTGCCAGCAGCTCTCCGGGACGGGGGGCAGATACGCAGTATTTT; CDR3: CASSSPGRGADTQYF
size: NA; V: TRBV19; J: TRBJ2-1; D: NA; DNA: TGTGCCAGTACTACAGGGTTCGGAAATGAGCAGTTCTTC; CDR3: CASTTGFGNEQFF
size: NA; V: TRBV9; J: TRBJ1-1; D: NA; DNA: TGTGCCAGCAGCGTAGGAATACAGGGTGGGCCCGGCAACACTGAAGCTTTCTTT; CDR3: CASSVGIQGGPGNTEAFF
size: NA; V: TRBV9; J: TRBJ2-2; D: TRBD2; DNA: TGTGCCAGCACCAGGGACTTAGCGGGGGCGAACACCGGGGAGCTGTTTTTT; CDR3: CASTRDLAGANTGELFF
size: NA; V: TRBV30; J: TRBJ1-2; D: NA; DNA: TGTGCCTGGTTAAATTCGGGCGGGGCGCAGGCTAACTATGGCTACACCTTC; CDR3: CAWLNSGGAQANYGYTF
size: NA; V: TRBV18; J: TRBJ2-6; D: NA; DNA: TGTGCCAGCTCACCACCAGCGCAGGGGATGTCTGGGGCCAACGTCCTGACTTTC; CDR3: CASSPPAQGMSGANVLTF
size: NA; V: TRBV4-1; J: TRBJ1-1; D: NA; DNA: TGCGCCAGCAGCCAAGATGTCCAGGGCGTTATGAACACTGAAGCTTTCTTT; CDR3: CASSQDVQGVMNTEAFF
size: once; V: TRBV2; J: TRBJ1-5; D: NA; DNA: TGTGCCAGCAGTGTCATACAGGGACCTAATCAGCCCCAGCATTTT; CDR3: CASSVIQGPNQPQHF
size: few; V: TRBV7-8; J: TRBJ2-1; D: NA; DNA: TGTGCCAGCACCTTGGGGTTGGTCGCGGGGAGTTCCTACAATGAGCAGTTCTTC; CDR3: CASTLGLVAGSSYNEQFF
size: NA; V: TRBV5-1; J: TRBJ1-2; D: TRBD1; DNA: TGCGCCAGCAGCTTGGCCCCTGACAGGGTTGGGGGCTACACCTTC; CDR3: CASSLAPDRVGGYTF
size: NA; V: TRBV7-2; J: TRBJ1-1; D: NA; DNA: TGTGCCAGCAGCTTAACGGGGGTCCCTGAAGCTTTCTTT; CDR3: CASSLTGVPEAFF
size: NA; V: TRBV5-1; J: TRBJ2-3; D: TRBD1; DNA: TGCGCCAGCGGACCCGGGACAGGGTTGGGGGATACGCAGTATTTT; CDR3: CASGPGTGLGDTQYF
size: NA; V: TRBV7-6; J: TRBJ1-1; D: NA; DNA: TGTGCCAGCAGCCGGGGGGGGGCGCGGAACACTGAAGCTTTCTTT; CDR3: CASSRGGARNTEAFF
size: NA; V: TRBV24-1; J: TRBJ1-5; D: NA; DNA: TGTGCCACCAGTGATTGGGGGGATAGCAATCAGCCCCAGCATTTT; CDR3: CATSDWGDSNQPQHF
size: NA; V: TRBV19; J: TRBJ1-5; D: TRBD1; DNA: TGTGCCAGTAGACAGGGGAGCAATCAGCCCCAGCATTTT; CDR3: CASRQGSNQPQHF
size: NA; V: TRBV5-4; J: TRBJ2-3; D: NA; DNA: TGTGCCAGCAGCCATCCTGGGGCAACAGATACGCAGTATTTT; CDR3: CASSHPGATDTQYF
size: NA; V: TRBV9; J: TRBJ2-3; D: TRBD2; DNA: TGTGCCAGCAGCGTCCGACTAGCGGGGGGGACAGATACGCAGTATTTT; CDR3: CASSVRLAGGTDTQYF
size: NA; V: TRBV18; J: TRBJ2-7; D: NA; DNA: TGTGCCAGCTCACCTAGCTCCTACGAGCAGTACTTC; CDR3: CASSPSSYEQYF
size: NA; V: TRBV6-1; J: TRBJ1-1; D: TRBD1; DNA: TGTGCCAGCAGTGAAGTAAAAGCAGGGGGTAGGACTGAAGCTTTCTTT; CDR3: CASSEVKAGGRTEAFF
size: NA; V: TRBV6-5; J: TRBJ1-1; D: TRBD1; DNA: TGTGCCAGCAGTTATTACAGGGGGGGCGTAAACACTGAAGCTTTCTTT; CDR3: CASSYYRGGVNTEAFF
size: NA; V: TRBV5-4; J: TRBJ1-1; D: TRBD1; DNA: TGTGCCAGCAGGGATGGACAGGGGATCCGGAGGGATCGTGAAGCTTTCTTT; CDR3: CASRDGQGIRRDREAFF
size: NA; V: TRBV7-2; J: TRBJ2-5; D: NA; DNA: TGTGCCAGCAGCTTAAACGGCGGCGAACAAGAGACCCAGTACTTC; CDR3: CASSLNGGEQETQYF
size: NA; V: TRBV7-3; J: TRBJ2-1; D: NA; DNA: TGTGCCAGCAGCTTATCGGGCAATGAGCAGTTCTTC; CDR3: CASSLSGNEQFF
size: NA; V: TRBV9; J: TRBJ2-1; D: NA; DNA: TGTGCCAGCAGCCAAGAACTTTTCTACTCCTACAATGAGCAGTTCTTC; CDR3: CASSQELFYSYNEQFF
size: NA; V: TRBV9; J: TRBJ2-5; D: NA; DNA: TGTGCCAGCAGGGGTCGCGGGATTTCGGAGACCCAGTACTTC; CDR3: CASRGRGISETQYF
size: NA; V: TRBV18; J: TRBJ1-6; D: NA; DNA: TGTGCCAGCTCACAAGCGGAGAGCTCCTATAATTCACCCCTCCACTTT; CDR3: CASSQAESSYNSPLHF
size: NA; V: TRBV18; J: TRBJ1-1; D: NA; DNA: TGTGCCAGCTCACCTACCGGGGGGACTGAAGCTTTCTTT; CDR3: CASSPTGGTEAFF